This TCR beta chain emerged from a study of cytomegalovirus exposure and HLA in healthy donors. Study conclusions and caveats: A later look showed TCR association rates differing by HLA locus, highest for DRB1 and lowest for HLA-C. Sequencing probably produced one cluster of sequence variants that were highly shared. A prior analysis recorded that most TCR beta V segments were productive about 87% or about 30% of the time. Specificity of a few CMV-associated chains for CMV antigens was verified in vitro.

The CDR3 runs to 14 residues. Trimming pared 7 bases from V and 3 bases from J, leaving 15 bases between. CDR1 LNHNV and CDR2 YYDKDF come from the germline V gene (reference sequence). On this clone: The antigen is undetermined.

The PCR contained 60 Vbeta and 13 Jbeta primers. TCRdb keeps only in-frame clones here, not all; method: immunoSEQ multiplex PCR. The data contain about 100,000 clones, roughly 75% of them seen just once; the ten biggest clones take up 5.5% to 8%. The sequencing input was PBMCs. This sequence was found in a man younger than 40 in good health and CMV-seronegative. The rearrangement links TRBV15 to TRBJ1-1, with D uncertain. Written as DNA, the CDR3 is TGTGCCACCAAGGCCTCCCGGGGATACACTGAAGCTTTCTTT. Encoded protein: CATKASRGYTEAFF.